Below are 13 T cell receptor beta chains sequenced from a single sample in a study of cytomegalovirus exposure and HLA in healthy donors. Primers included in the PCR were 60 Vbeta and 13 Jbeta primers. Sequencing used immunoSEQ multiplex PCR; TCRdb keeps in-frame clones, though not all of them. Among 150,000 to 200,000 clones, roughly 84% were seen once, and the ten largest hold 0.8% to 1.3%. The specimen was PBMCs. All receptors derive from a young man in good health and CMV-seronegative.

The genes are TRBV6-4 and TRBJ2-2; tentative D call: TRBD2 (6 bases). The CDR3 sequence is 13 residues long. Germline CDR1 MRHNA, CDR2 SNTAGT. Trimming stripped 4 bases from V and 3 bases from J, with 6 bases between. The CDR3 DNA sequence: TGTGCCAGCAGTGCTAGCGACACCGGGGAGCTGTTTTTT. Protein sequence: CASSASDTGELFF.

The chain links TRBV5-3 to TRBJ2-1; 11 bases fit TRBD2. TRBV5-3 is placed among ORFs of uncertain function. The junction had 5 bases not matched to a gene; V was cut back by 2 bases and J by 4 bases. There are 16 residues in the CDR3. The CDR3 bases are TGTGCCAGAAGCTTCAAGAGGACTAGCGGGTACAATGAGCAGTTCTTC. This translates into CARSFKRTSGYNEQFF.

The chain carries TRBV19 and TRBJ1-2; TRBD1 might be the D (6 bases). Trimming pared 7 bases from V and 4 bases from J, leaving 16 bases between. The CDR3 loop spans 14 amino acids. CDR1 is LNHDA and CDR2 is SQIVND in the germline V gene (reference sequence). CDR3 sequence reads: CASTTGTRSYGYTF. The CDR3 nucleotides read TGTGCCAGTACCACCGGGACACGAAGCTATGGCTACACCTTC. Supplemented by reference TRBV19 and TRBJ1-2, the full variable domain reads DGGITQSPKYLFRKEGQNVTLSCEQNLNHDAMYWYRQDPGQGLRLIYYSQIVNDFQKGDIAEGYSVSREKKESFPLTVTSAQKNPTAFYLCASTTGTRSYGYTFGSGTRLTVV.

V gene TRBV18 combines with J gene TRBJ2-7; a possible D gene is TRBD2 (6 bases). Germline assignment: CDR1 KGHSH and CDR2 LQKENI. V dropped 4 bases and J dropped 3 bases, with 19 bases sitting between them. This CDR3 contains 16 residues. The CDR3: CASSQIRLGPIYEQYF. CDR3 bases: TGTGCCAGCTCACAGATAAGACTAGGGCCAATCTACGAGCAGTACTTC. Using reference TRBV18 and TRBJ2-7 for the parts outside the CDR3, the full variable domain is NAGVMQNPRHLVRRRGQEARLRCSPMKGHSHVYWYRQLPEEGLKFMVYLQKENIIDESGMPKERFSAEFPKEGPSILRIQQVVRGDSAAYFCASSQIRLGPIYEQYFGPGTRLTVT.

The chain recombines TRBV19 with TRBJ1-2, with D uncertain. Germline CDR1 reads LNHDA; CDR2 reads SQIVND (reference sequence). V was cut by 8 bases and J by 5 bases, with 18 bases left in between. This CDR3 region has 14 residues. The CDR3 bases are TGTGCCAGTGCCCCGGGCGGGGTTATGTATGGCTACACCTTC. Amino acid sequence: CASAPGGVMYGYTF.

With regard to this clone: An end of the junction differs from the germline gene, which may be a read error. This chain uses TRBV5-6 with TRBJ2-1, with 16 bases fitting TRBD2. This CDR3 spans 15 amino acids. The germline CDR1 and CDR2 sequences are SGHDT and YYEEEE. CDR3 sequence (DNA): TGTGCCAGCAGCGCCGGGACTAGCGGGGGGGCCTTATCGATCTTC. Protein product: CASSAGTSGGALSIF.

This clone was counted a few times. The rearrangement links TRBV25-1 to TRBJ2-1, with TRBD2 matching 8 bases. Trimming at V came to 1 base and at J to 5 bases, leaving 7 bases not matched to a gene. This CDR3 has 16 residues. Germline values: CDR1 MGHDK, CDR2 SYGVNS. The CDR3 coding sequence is TGTGCCAGCAGTGAATTCCCTAGCGGGCATGACAATGAGCAGTTCTTC. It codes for CASSEFPSGHDNEQFF.

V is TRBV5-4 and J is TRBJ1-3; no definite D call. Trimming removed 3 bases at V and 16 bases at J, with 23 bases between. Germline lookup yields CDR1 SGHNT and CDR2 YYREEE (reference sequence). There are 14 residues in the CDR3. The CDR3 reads CASSSTSQRTGWYF. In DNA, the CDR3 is TGTGCCAGCAGCTCGACGAGCCAGCGGACGGGTTGGTATTTT.

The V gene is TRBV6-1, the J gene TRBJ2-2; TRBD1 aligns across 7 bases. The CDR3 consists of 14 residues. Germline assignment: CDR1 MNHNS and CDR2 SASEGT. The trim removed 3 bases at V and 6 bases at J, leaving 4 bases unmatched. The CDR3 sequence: CASSDGTAPGELFF. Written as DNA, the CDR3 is TGTGCCAGCAGTGACGGGACAGCTCCCGGGGAGCTGTTTTTT.

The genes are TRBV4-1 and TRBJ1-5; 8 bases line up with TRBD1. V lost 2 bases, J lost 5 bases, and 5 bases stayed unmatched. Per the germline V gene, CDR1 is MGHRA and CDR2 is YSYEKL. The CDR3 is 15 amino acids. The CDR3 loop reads CASSQPDRGYQPQHF. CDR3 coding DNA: TGCGCCAGCAGCCAACCTGACAGGGGTTATCAGCCCCAGCATTTT.

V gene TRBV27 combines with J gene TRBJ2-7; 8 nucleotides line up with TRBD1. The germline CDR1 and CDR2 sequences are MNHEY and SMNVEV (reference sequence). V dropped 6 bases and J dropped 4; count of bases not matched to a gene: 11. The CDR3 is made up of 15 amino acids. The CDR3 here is CASRTTYRGFYEQYF. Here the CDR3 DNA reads TGTGCCAGCAGAACGACCTACAGGGGGTTTTACGAGCAGTACTTC.

The CDR3 DNA sequence: TGTGCCAGCAGCCAAGTCATCGGGACAGGGTCCAATGAGCAGTTCTTC. Translating it yields CASSQVIGTGSNEQFF. The chain couples TRBV4-2 to TRBJ2-1, with 9 bases fitting TRBD1. Losses at the gene ends were 1 base for V and 6 bases for J; bases not matched to a gene: 7. The length of the CDR3 is 16 residues. CDR1 and CDR2 from the germline V gene are LGHNA and YNFKEQ.

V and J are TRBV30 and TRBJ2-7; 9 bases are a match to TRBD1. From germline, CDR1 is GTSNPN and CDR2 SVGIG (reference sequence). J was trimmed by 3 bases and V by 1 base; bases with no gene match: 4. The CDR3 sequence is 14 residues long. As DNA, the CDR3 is TGTGCCTGGAGTGGCGCGGACAGGGGCTACGAGCAGTACTTC. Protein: CAWSGADRGYEQYF.